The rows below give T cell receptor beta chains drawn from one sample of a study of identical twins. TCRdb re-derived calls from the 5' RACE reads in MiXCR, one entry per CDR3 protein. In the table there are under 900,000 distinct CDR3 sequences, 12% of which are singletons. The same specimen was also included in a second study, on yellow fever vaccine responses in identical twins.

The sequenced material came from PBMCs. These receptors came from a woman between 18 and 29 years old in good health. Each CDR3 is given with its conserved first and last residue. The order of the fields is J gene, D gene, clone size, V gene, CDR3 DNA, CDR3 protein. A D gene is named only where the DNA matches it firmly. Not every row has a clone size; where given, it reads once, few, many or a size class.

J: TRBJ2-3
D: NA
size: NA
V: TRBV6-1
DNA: TGTGCCAGCAGTCCCCAACCTCGCACAGATACGCAGTATTTT
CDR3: CASSPQPRTDTQYF

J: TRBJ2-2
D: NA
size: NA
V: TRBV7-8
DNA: TGTGCCAGCAGCTTCCACAGGGGAGGGCCTGTCGGGGAGCTGTTTTTT
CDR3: CASSFHRGGPVGELFF

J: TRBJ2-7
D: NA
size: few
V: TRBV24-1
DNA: TGTGCCACCAGTGATGGAACCCTAACTAACTACGAGCAGTACTTC
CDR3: CATSDGTLTNYEQYF

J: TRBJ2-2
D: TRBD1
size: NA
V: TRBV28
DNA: TGTGCCAGCAGTTTCGGGACAGGGTTGGCCGGGGAGCTGTTTTTT
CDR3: CASSFGTGLAGELFF

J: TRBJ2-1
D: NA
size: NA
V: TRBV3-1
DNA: TGTGCCAGCAGCCAAGCAGGGTTTAATGAGCAGTTCTTC
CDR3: CASSQAGFNEQFF

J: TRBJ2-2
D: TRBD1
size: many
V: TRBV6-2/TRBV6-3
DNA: TGTGCCAGCAGAGCAGGGGGCAGGTGGAGGGAGCTGTTTTTT
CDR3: CASRAGGRWRELFF

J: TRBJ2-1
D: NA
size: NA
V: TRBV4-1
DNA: TGCGCCAGCAGCCAAGATGGTAGCGCCGAGCAGTTCTTC
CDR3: CASSQDGSAEQFF

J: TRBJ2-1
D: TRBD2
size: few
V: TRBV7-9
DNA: TGTGCCAGCAGCTTAGCGGCTAGCGGGGGGGCTGAGCAGTTCTTC
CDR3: CASSLAASGGAEQFF

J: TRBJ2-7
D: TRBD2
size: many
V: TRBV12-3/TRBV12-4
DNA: TGTGCCAGCAGTTCTACCGGGACTAAGCAATACGAGCAGTACTTC
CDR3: CASSSTGTKQYEQYF

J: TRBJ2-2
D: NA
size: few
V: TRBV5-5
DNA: TGTGCCAGCAGCCCCCCGGGTCGCCCTGCCACCGGGGAGCTGTTTTTT
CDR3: CASSPPGRPATGELFF

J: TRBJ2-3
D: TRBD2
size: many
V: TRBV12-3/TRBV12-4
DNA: TGTGCCAGCAGTACTAGCGGGGGAACAGATACGCAGTATTTT
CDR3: CASSTSGGTDTQYF

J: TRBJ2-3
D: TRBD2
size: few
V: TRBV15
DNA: TGTGCCACCACTAGCGGGCTCACAGATACGCAGTATTTT
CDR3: CATTSGLTDTQYF

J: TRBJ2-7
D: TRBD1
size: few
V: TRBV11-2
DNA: TGTGCCAGCAGCTGGGCACCGGGACAGTCCTCCTACGAGCAGTACTTC
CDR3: CASSWAPGQSSYEQYF

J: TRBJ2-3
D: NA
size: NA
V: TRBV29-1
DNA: TGCAGCGTTGAGGGAAAAGAGCTGACAGATACGCAGTATTTT
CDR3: CSVEGKELTDTQYF

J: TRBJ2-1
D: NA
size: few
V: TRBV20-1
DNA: TGCAGTGCTATCCCTCCTCAGGATCCCAGGGAGCAGTTCTTC
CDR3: CSAIPPQDPREQFF

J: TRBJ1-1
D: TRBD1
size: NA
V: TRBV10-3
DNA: TGTGCCATCAGTGAGACGGGACAGGAAAGCGGAGCTTTCTTT
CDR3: CAISETGQESGAFF

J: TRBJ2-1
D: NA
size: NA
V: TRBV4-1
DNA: TGCGCCAGCAGCGTGCGGTTGACCTGGAATGAGCAGTTCTTC
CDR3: CASSVRLTWNEQFF

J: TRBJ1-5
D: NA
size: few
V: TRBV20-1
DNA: TGCAGTGCTAGAGATGGGGGGCCCCAGCATTTT
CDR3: CSARDGGPQHF

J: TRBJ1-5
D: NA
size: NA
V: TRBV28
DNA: TGTGCCAGCAGCCCGGGGGGAAGTGTAGGGAATCAGCCCCAGCATTTT
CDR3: CASSPGGSVGNQPQHF

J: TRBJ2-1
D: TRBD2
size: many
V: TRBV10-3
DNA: TGTGCCATCAGTGACACTAGCGGGGCCTATGAGCAGTTCTTC
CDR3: CAISDTSGAYEQFF

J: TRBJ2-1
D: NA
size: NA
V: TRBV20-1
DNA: TGCAGTGCTAGTCGGTTAGAGGAGCAGTTCTTC
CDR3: CSASRLEEQFF

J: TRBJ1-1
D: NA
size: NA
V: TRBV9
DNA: TGTGCCAGCAGCGTAGGGGGATTGGGGGCGAACACTGAAGCTTTCTTT
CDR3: CASSVGGLGANTEAFF

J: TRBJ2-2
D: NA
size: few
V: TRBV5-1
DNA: TGCGCCAGCAAACCTCGACTAGCGAACACCGGGGAGCTGTTTTTT
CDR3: CASKPRLANTGELFF

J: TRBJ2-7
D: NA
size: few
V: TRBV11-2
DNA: TGTGCCAGCAGCTTAGCACACCTCTCCTACGAGCAGTACTTC
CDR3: CASSLAHLSYEQYF

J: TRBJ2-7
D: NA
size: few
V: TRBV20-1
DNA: TGCAGTGCTAGAGAGGGGCGCGGGACCGGGGACGAGCAGTACTTC
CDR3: CSAREGRGTGDEQYF

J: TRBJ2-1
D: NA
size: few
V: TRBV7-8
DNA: TGTGCCAGCAGCTTAGCCCAAATGGACAATGAGCAGTTCTTC
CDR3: CASSLAQMDNEQFF

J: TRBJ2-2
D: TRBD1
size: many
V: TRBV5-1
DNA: TGCGCCAGCAGTCGGGACAGGGGTCAGACCGGGGAGCTGTTTTTT
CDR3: CASSRDRGQTGELFF

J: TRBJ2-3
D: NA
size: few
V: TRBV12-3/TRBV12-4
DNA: TGTGCCAGCAGTACCCGGGACAACGGGGATACGCAGTATTTT
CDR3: CASSTRDNGDTQYF

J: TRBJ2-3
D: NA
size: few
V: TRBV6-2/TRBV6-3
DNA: TGTGCCAGCACCTTGGGGCATACGCAGTATTTT
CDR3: CASTLGHTQYF

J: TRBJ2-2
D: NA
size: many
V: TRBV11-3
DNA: TGTGCCAGCAGCTTTGACTCGCACACCGGGGAGCTGTTTTTT
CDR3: CASSFDSHTGELFF

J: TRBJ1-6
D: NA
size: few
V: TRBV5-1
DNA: TGCGCCAGCAGCTTGGACCGGGAGAGTAATTCACCCCTCCACTTT
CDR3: CASSLDRESNSPLHF

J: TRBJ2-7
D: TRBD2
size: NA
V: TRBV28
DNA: TGTGCCAGCAGTAAGGGACTAGCGGGAGACCTGGGGAAGTACTTC
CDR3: CASSKGLAGDLGKYF

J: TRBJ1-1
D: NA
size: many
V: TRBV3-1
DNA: TGTGCCAGCAGCCAAGGTTCCCCCACTGAAGCTTTCTTT
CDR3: CASSQGSPTEAFF

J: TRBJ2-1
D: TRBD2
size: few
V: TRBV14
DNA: TGTGCCAGCAGCCCCTACGCAGCGGGGGTATACAATGAGCAGTTCTTC
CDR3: CASSPYAAGVYNEQFF

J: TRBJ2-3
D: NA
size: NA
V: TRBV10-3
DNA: TGTGCCATCAGTGGAAGGGGGGATACGCAGTATTTT
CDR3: CAISGRGDTQYF

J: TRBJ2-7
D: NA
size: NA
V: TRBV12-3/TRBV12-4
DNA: TGTGCCAGCAGTTTAGTACAGGGGGGGACCTACGAGCAGTACTTC
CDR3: CASSLVQGGTYEQYF

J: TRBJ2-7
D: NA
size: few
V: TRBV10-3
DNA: TGTGCCATCAGTGAGCGGGGGATTTCCTACGAGCAGTACTTC
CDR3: CAISERGISYEQYF

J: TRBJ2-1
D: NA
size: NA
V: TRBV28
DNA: TGTGCCAGCAGGAGGCGGTTGTCCTACAATGAGCAGTTCTTC
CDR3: CASRRRLSYNEQFF

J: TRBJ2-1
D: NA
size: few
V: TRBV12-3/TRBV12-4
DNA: TGTGCCAGCAGTTTTTTTCTTTTCCTCGGGGGATCCTACAATGAGCAGTTCTTC
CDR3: CASSFFLFLGGSYNEQFF

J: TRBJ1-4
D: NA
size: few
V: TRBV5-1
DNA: TGCGCCAGCAGCTTGTCGAGCGGTGAAAAACTGTTTTTT
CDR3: CASSLSSGEKLFF

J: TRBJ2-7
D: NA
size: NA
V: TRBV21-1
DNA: TGTGCCAGCAGCAACCCTCGACTAGCGGGAGGGTTCTGCTACGAGCAGTACTTC
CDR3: CASSNPRLAGGFCYEQYF

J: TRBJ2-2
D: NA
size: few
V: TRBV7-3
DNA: TGTGCCAGCAGCCTAGGGGGTCGCGGGGCGAACACCGGGGAGCTGTTTTTT
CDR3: CASSLGGRGANTGELFF

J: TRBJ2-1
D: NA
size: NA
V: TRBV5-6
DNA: TGTGCCAGCAGCTTGTATCTGGACAATGAGCAGTTCTTC
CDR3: CASSLYLDNEQFF

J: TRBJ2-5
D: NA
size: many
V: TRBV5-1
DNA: TGCGCCAGCAGCTTGGATTGGGGCGAGACCCAGTACTTC
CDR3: CASSLDWGETQYF

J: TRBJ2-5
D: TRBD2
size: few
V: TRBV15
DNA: TGTGCCACCAGCCCCCGGGGAGGGGTCTGGGAGACCCAGTACTTC
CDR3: CATSPRGGVWETQYF

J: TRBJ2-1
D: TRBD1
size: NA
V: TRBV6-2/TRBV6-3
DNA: TGTGCCAGCAGTTACTCTAGGACAGGGTCCCCCTACAATGAGCAGTTCTTC
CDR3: CASSYSRTGSPYNEQFF

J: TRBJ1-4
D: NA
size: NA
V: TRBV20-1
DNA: TGCAGTGCTAGAGAAAATTTTCGAGGTGAAAAACTGTTTTTT
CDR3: CSARENFRGEKLFF

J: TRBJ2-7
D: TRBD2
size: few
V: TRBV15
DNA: TGTGCCACCAGCAGAGATTGGGCTAGCGGGGGAGGGGAGCAGTACTTC
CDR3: CATSRDWASGGGEQYF

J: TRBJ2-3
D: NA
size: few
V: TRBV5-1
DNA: TGCGCCAGCAGCTTGAGGCAGGGGGGGATGGATACGCAGTATTTT
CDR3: CASSLRQGGMDTQYF

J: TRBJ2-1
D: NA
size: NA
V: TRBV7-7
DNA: TGTGCCAGCAGCCCTAATGGGCAGGAGCAGTTCTTC
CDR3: CASSPNGQEQFF